What follows is one T cell receptor beta chain and its context. What it binds is not known. This record belongs to a study of shared clonotypes between healthy human individuals. General study points: Larger estimated richness was generally seen in naive subsets than in memory subsets.

CD45RO-negative CD8 cells positively selected for CCR7 made up the naive population, which excluded terminally differentiated effector memory CD45RA+ cells. The assay was immunoSEQ multiplex PCR, and TCRdb's table has in-frame clones only and misses some. In the table there are fewer than 1 million clones, about 96% of which are singletons. Germline V gene lookup returns CDR1 SGHAT and CDR2 FQNNGV. The CDR3 is made up of 17 amino acids. Trimming left V 0 bases short and J 6 bases short, with 18 bases between. This receptor was identified in a man between 25 and 39 years old in good health. Sequenced: naive CD8+ T cells sorted from blood. The gene calls are TRBV11-2 and TRBJ2-1; D is tentatively TRBD1 or TRBD2 (6 bases each). The CDR3: CASSLDPAWGRGNEQFF. CDR3 nucleotides: TGTGCCAGCAGCTTAGACCCCGCGTGGGGGCGGGGCAATGAGCAGTTCTTC.